This T cell receptor beta chain was profiled in a study of cytomegalovirus exposure and HLA in healthy donors. 60 Vbeta and 13 Jbeta primers were used in PCR. Sequencing was performed with immunoSEQ multiplex PCR; in TCRdb, only in-frame clones are kept and a portion is missing. This table has approximately 32,000 clones, 85% to 95% appearing once. The CDR3 extends over 15 amino acids. Germline V CDR1 and CDR2: GTSNPN, SVGIG (reference sequence). V lost 0 bases, J lost 5 bases, and 14 bases lay in between. This cohort consisted of healthy bone marrow donors. V gene TRBV30 combines with J gene TRBJ2-1; possible D gene TRBD2, 6 bases. This TCR came from a woman between 18 and 29 years old in good health and CMV-seronegative. The sequenced sample consisted of PBMCs. The CDR3 here is CAWSVGIADNNEQFF. CDR3 nucleotides: TGTGCCTGGAGTGTCGGGATAGCGGACAACAATGAGCAGTTCTTC.